This TCR beta chain was found in a study of CD8 T cells in Susac syndrome. Germline loops: CDR1 LGHDT, CDR2 YNNKEL (reference sequence). There are 13 residues in the CDR3. The V end lost 0 bases, the J end lost 6 bases, and 6 bases lay between the germline ends. Reverse transcription of roughly 0.5 to 1 ug RNA was carried out with random hexamers. TCRdb used MiXCR to reprocess the immunoSEQ multiplex PCR reads, holding one entry per CDR3 protein. The data show approximately 230,000 distinct CDR3 sequences, with 93% seen just once and approximately 0.07% held by the top ten. This TCR derives from a human donor with multiple sclerosis. This chain connects TRBV3-1 to TRBJ1-5; no reliable D call. The sequencing sample was made of CD4+ T cells from PBMCs. This chain's CDR3 is CASSQEGRQPQHF. CDR3 bases: TGTGCCAGCAGCCAAGAAGGACGTCAGCCCCAGCATTTT.